These 8 T cell receptor beta chains were sequenced from one sample in a study of blood T cell repertoires in COVID-19. This table comes from immunoSEQ multiplex PCR, and its TCRdb copy is limited to in-frame clones, with some not included. The data show about 150,000 clones, approximately 85% seen once. The sample taken for sequencing was peripheral blood. The receptor source for this set is a man between 60 and 75 years old with COVID-19, enrolled during active disease.

Only a few counts were recorded for this clone. This chain connects TRBV6-5 to TRBJ1-2; TRBD1 agrees at 9 bases. Germline CDR1 is MNHEY and CDR2 is SVGAGI. The CDR3 has 15 residues. The junction had 5 bases not matched to a gene; V was cut back by 4 bases and J by 2 bases. Written as DNA, the CDR3 is TGTGCCAGCAGTTCACAGGGGGCCTGGAACTATGGCTACACCTTC. It encodes CASSSQGAWNYGYTF.

The CDR3 reads CASSFSSGQGNEKLFF. The CDR3 nucleotides read TGCGCCAGCAGCTTCTCTTCGGGACAGGGGAATGAAAAACTGTTTTTT. V and J are TRBV5-1 and TRBJ1-4; TRBD1 matches at 10 bases. The V segment lost 2 bases and the J segment 5 bases; nucleotides outside the gene matches: 6. Looked up from germline, CDR1 is SGHRS and CDR2 is YFSETQ. The CDR3 has 16 amino acids.

A remark on this clone: The sample holds other DNA sequences that translate to the same CDR3. This rearrangement joins TRBV2 to TRBJ2-2, with 7 bases that match TRBD2. Trimming removed 8 bases from V and 1 base from J; junction bases left unmatched: 13. The CDR3 runs to 17 residues. CDR1 is SNHLY, CDR2 FYNNEI, per germline. The CDR3 bases are TGTGCCAGCCTCTTGGGGAGGGCCTACGAGAACACCGGGGAGCTGTTTTTT. The encoded protein is CASLLGRAYENTGELFF.

The rearrangement links TRBV7-9 to TRBJ1-5; 10 nucleotides match TRBD1. The CDR3 runs to 14 residues. Germline loops: CDR1 SEHNR, CDR2 FQNEAQ (reference sequence). J was trimmed by 4 bases and V by 3 bases; bases with no gene match: 0. The CDR3 DNA is TGTGCCAGCAGCTTGGGACAGGGGAATCAGCCCCAGCATTTT. Its translation is CASSLGQGNQPQHF.

J is TRBJ2-3 and V is TRBV9, with D hard to call. The length of the CDR3 is 13 residues. Trimming removed 2 bases from V and 1 base from J, with 5 bases in between. Germline CDR1 reads SGDLS; CDR2 reads YYNGEE. The CDR3 nucleotides are TGTGCCAGCAGCGTCCCGGGCACAGATACGCAGTATTTT. This translates into CASSVPGTDTQYF.

This chain links TRBV2 with TRBJ1-5; D ambiguous. The length of the CDR3 is 14 residues. CDR1 SNHLY and CDR2 FYNNEI come from the germline V gene. The germline V and J ends were trimmed by 4 bases and 0 bases, with 7 bases remaining between them. The CDR3 DNA reads TGTGCCAGCAGTGGAGGTCCTAGCAATCAGCCCCAGCATTTT. Translating gives CASSGGPSNQPQHF.

V and J are TRBV5-1 and TRBJ1-5; D unresolved. The V gene lost 4 bases and the J gene lost 7 bases, with 12 bases spanning the gap. CDR1 is SGHRS and CDR2 is YFSETQ in the germline V gene. The CDR3 has 13 amino acids. CDR3 nucleotides: TGCGCCAGCAGCCCGGGGAGTAACCAGCCCCAGCATTTT. This codes for CASSPGSNQPQHF. Full variable domain (rest looked up from reference TRBV5-1 and TRBJ1-5): KAGVTQTPRYLIKTRGQQVTLSCSPISGHRSVSWYQQTPGQGLQFLFEYFSETQRNKGNFPGRFSGRQFSNSRSEMNVSTLELGDSALYLCASSPGSNQPQHFGDGTRLSIL.

The V call is TRBV4-3, the J call TRBJ2-7; D may be TRBD1 (5 bases). V lost 0 bases and J lost 1, with 10 bases in between. Germline values: CDR1 LGHNA, CDR2 YSLEER. The CDR3 is made up of 15 amino acids. CDR3 residues: CASSQDHRLSYEQYF. The DNA of the CDR3 is TGCGCCAGCAGCCAAGACCACAGGCTATCCTACGAGCAGTACTTC.